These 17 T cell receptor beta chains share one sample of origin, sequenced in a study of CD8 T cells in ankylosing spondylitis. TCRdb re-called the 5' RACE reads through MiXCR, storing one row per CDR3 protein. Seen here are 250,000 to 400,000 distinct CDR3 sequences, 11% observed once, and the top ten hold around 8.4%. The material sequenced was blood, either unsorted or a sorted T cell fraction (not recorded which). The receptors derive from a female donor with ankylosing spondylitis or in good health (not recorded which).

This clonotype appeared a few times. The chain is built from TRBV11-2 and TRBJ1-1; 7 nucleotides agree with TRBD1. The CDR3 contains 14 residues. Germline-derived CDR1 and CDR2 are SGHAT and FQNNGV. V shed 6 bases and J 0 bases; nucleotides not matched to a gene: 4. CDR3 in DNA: TGTGCCAGCAGTCCTACAGGGGTGAACACTGAAGCTTTCTTT. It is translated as CASSPTGVNTEAFF. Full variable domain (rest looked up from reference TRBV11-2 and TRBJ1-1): EAGVAQSPRYKIIEKRQSVAFWCNPISGHATLYWYQQILGQGPKLLIQFQNNGVVDDSQLPKDRFSAERLKGVDSTLKIQPAKLEDSAVYLCASSPTGVNTEAFFGQGTRLTVV.

This chain's CDR3 is CASSAWTSGTDYEQYF. As DNA, the CDR3 is TGTGCCAGCAGTGCGTGGACTAGCGGCACCGACTACGAGCAGTACTTC. This chain joins TRBV6-2 or TRBV6-3 and TRBJ2-7, with 10 bases fitting TRBD2. J lost 3 bases, V lost 5 bases, and 10 bases had no gene match. This CDR3 comprises 16 residues. CDR1 and CDR2 (germline): MNHEY, SVGEGT.

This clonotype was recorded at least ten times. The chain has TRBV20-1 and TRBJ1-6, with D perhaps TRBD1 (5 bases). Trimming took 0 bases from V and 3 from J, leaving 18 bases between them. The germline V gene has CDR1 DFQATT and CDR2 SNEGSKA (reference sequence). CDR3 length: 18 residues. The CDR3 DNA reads TGCAGTGCTAGAGATCGATACACAGGAATAAACTATAATTCACCCCTCCACTTT. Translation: CSARDRYTGINYNSPLHF.

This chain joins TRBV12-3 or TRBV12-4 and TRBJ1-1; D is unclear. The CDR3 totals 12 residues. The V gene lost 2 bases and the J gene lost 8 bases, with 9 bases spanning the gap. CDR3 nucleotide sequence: TGTGCCAGCAGTTTAACCGCGGCAGAAGCTTTCTTT. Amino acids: CASSLTAAEAFF.

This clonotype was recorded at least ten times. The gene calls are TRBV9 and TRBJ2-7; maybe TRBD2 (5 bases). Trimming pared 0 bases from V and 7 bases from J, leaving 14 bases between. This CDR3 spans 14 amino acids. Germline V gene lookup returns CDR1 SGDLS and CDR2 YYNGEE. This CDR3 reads CASSVAITTGEQYF. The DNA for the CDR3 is TGTGCCAGCAGCGTAGCTATTACAACGGGGGAGCAGTACTTC.

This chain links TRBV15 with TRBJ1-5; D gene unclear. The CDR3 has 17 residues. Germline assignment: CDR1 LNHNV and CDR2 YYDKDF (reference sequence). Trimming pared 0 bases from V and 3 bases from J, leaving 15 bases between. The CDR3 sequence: CATSRDQKREPNQPQHF. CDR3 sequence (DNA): TGTGCCACCAGCAGAGATCAGAAACGGGAGCCCAATCAGCCCCAGCATTTT.

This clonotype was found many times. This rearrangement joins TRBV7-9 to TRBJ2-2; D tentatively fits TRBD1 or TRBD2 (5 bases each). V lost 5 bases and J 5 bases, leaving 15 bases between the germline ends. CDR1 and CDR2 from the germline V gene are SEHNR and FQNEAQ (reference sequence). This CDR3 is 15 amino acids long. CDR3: CASSHRGGSTGELFF. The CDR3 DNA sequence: TGTGCCAGCAGCCACCGGGGCGGTTCTACCGGGGAGCTGTTTTTT.

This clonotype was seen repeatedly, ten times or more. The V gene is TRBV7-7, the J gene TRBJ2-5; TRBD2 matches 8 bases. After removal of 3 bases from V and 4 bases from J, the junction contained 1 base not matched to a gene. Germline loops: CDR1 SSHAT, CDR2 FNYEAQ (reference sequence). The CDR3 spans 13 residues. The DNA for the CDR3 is TGTGCCAGCAGCTTGGGACTAGTAGAGACCCAGTACTTC. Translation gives CASSLGLVETQYF.

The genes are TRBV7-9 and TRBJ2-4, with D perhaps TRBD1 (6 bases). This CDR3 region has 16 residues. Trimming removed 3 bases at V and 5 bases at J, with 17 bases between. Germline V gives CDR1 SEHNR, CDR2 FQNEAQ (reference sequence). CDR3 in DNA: TGTGCCAGCAGCTTCCACCTGAGGGCAGGGGAAAACATTCAGTACTTC. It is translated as CASSFHLRAGENIQYF.

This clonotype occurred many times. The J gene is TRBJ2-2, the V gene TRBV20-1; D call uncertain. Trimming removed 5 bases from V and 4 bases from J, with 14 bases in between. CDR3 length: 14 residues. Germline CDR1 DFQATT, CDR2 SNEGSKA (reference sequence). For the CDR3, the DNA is TGCAGTGCTGTCGCCTTGCAGTTCACCGGGGAGCTGTTTTTT. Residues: CSAVALQFTGELFF.

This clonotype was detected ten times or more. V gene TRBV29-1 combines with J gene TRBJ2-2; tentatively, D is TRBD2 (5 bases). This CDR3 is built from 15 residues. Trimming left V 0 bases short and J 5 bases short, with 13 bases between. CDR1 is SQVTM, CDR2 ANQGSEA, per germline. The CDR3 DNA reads TGCAGCGTTGAAGATCGCGGGTTTGCGACCGGGGAGCTGTTTTTT. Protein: CSVEDRGFATGELFF.

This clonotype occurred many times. As DNA, the CDR3 is TGCAGCGTCCAAGCGGGAGTTCCAGGGGAGCTGTTTTTT. It is translated as CSVQAGVPGELFF. V gene TRBV29-1 combines with J gene TRBJ2-2; 8 bases map to TRBD2. The ends lost 6 bases at V and 8 bases at J; junction bases unmatched: 8. The CDR3 covers 13 residues. Germline CDR1 is SQVTM and CDR2 is ANQGSEA.

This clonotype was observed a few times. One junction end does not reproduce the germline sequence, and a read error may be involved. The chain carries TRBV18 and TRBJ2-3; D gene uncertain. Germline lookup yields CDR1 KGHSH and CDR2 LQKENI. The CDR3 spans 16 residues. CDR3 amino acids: CASSPGLAPGTDTQYF. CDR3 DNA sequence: TGTGCCAGCTCACCAGGGCTTGCTCCCGGCACGGATACGCAGTATTTT.

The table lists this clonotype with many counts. CDR3 in amino acids: CAISEWGQPQHF. The CDR3, as DNA: TGTGCCATCAGTGAGTGGGGTCAGCCCCAGCATTTT. The chain carries TRBV10-3 and TRBJ1-5; no clear D. The V end lost 1 base, the J end lost 6 bases, and 4 bases lay between the germline ends. The CDR3 length is 12 residues. Germline V CDR1 and CDR2: ENHRY, SYGVKD.

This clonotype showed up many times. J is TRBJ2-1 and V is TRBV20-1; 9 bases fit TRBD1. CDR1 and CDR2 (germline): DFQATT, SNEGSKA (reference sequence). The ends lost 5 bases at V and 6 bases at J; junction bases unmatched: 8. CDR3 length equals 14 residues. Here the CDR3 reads CSAGDRAAPNEQFF. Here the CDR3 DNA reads TGCAGTGCTGGGGACAGGGCGGCTCCCAATGAGCAGTTCTTC.

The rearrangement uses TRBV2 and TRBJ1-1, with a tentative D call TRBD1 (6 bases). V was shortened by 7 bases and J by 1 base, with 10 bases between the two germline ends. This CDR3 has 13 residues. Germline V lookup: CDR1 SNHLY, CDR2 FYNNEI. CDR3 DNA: TGTGCCAGCATAGGACAGTGGAACACTGAAGCTTTCTTT. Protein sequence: CASIGQWNTEAFF. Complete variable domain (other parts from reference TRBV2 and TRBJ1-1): EPEVTQTPSHQVTQMGQEVILRCVPISNHLYFYWYRQILGQKVEFLVSFYNNEISEKSEIFDDQFSVERPDGSNFTLKIRSTKLEDSAMYFCASIGQWNTEAFFGQGTRLTVV.

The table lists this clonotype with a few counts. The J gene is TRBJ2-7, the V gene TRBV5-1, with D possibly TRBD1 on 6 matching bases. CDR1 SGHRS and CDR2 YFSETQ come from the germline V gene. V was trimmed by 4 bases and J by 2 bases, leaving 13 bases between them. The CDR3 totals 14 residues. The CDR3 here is CASSTLQGPYEQYF. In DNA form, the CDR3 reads TGCGCCAGCAGCACCCTACAGGGCCCCTACGAGCAGTACTTC.